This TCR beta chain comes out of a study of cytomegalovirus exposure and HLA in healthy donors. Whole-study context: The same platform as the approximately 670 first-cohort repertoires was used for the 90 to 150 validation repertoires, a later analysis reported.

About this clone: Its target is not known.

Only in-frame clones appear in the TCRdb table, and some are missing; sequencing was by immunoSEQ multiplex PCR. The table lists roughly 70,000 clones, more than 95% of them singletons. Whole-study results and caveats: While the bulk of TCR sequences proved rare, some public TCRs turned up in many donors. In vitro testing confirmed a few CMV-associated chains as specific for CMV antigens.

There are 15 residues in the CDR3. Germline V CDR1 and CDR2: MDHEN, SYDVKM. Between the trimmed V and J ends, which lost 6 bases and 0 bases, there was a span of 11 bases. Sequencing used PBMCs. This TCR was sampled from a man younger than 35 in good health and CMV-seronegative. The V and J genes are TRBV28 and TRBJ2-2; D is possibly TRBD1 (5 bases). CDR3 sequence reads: CASRGRSSNTGELFF. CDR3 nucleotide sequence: TGTGCCAGCAGGGGGCGATCCTCGAACACCGGGGAGCTGTTTTTT.